The present T cell receptor (beta chain) was sequenced within a study of PD-L1 blockade in urothelial cancer. In the study overall: Sequenced tumors carried a median count of roughly 1,400 T cells. Study-level points and caveats: At the 3-week point, tumor-associated blood clones expanded more in durable-benefit patients.

With respect to this clone: Its antigen is as yet unknown.

Germline V gene lookup returns CDR1 GTSNPN and CDR2 SVGIG (reference sequence). The CDR3 extends over 13 amino acids. V lost 4 bases to trimming and J lost 2 bases, with 10 bases between them. Profiling relied on immunoSEQ multiplex PCR, and the TCRdb table lists in-frame clones only, not all of them. The sample holds several hundred clones; about a third are singletons and the top ten take more than 8%. The sequence came from a man in his 60s with urothelial cancer. The sample here was tumor tissue, taken before atezolizumab (anti-PD-L1) treatment. The gene calls are TRBV30 and TRBJ2-3; the D gene is possibly TRBD1 (5 bases). The CDR3 loop is CAWNRGITDTQYF. The CDR3 DNA reads as TGTGCCTGGAATAGGGGAATCACAGATACGCAGTATTTT. Full variable domain (remainder filled in from reference TRBV30 and TRBJ2-3): SQTIHQWPATLVQPVGSPLSLECTVEGTSNPNLYWYRQAAGRGLQLLFYSVGIGQISSEVPQNLSASRPQDRQFILSSKKLLLSDSGFYLCAWNRGITDTQYFGPGTRLTVL.